The sequence of this TCR beta chain was determined in a study of OX40 agonist ivuxolimab in advanced cancers. TCRdb's copy holds only in-frame clones and misses some; the assay was immunoSEQ multiplex PCR. The data show tens of thousands of clones, over 85% seen once. With V trimmed by 3 bases and J by 0 bases, 5 bases remained unmatched. The CDR3 runs to 16 residues. Germline-derived CDR1 and CDR2 are SGDLS and YYNGEE. The count of this clone is one. The TCR comes from an adult with an advanced solid tumor such as melanoma, head and neck, liver or kidney cancer. The rearrangement uses TRBV9 and TRBJ2-3; 9 bases match TRBD2. The material was CD4+ or CD8+ T cells sorted from blood, obtained in a trial of the OX40 agonist ivuxolimab. The CDR3 spells CASSGGGGASTDTQYF. The CDR3 coding sequence is TGTGCCAGCAGCGGCGGCGGGGGGGCTAGCACAGATACGCAGTATTTT.